The present T cell receptor beta chain was sequenced within a study of CD8 T cells in Susac syndrome (dated by TCRdb to about 2019). In terms of the full investigation: Repertoire sequencing was used to test whether CD8+ T cell activation and differentiation in Susac syndrome was antigen driven.

V lost 3 bases and J lost 12 bases, and the count of bases not matched to a germline gene is 2. The CDR3 spans 12 residues, from the cysteine through the phenylalanine. The CDR3 DNA has 36 bases and is translated from base 1. For CDR1 and CDR2, the germline V gene lists KGHDR and SFDVKD. Concerning this clonotype: Its antigen has not been determined. Base qualities are missing; no much larger clone stands one base away.

RNA was extracted using the RNeasy kit, and about 0.45 to 1 ug of the RNA was reverse transcribed with random hexamers. TCR beta CDR3 regions were amplified with the immunoSEQ multiplex PCR assay covering 54 Vbeta and 13 Jbeta segments. Bias from PCR amplification was corrected by using a synthetic template baseline for primer optimization and for computational correction. Processing in the source paper ran as follows. Reads were annotated to V, D and J genes per IMGT and analyzed with immunoSEQ Analyzer, keeping only productive sequences. Clonality was calculated as one minus the Shannon entropy normalized by log2 of the number of productive unique sequences. Public and private clones were assessed among the 100 most prevalent clones of each patient and control. Clones were defined as Susac-specific if absent from the healthy and MS cohorts, from 1052 published viral clones and from other ImmuneACCESS disease sequences. TCRdb cleaned the public reads at Q25 with fastp, built clones with MiXCR and kept in-frame beta chains. Every CDR3 protein is listed once, alongside the most common genes and DNA of its rows. TCRdb assigned the V and J calls; the authors' analysis was not used. This sample has some 200,000 distinct CDR3 sequences in its table, and about 95% of those were observed once. The biggest ten clones account for over 0.08% of the sample.

General study outcomes and caveats: The number of individuals in the TCR sequencing and HLA analysis was acknowledged as relatively small.

High-throughput TCR beta sequencing profiled peripheral blood CD8+ and CD4+ T cells from healthy donors, Susac syndrome patients and multiple sclerosis patients. Healthy donors were included as age- and sex-matched controls. Bulk CD8+ and CD4+ T cells were purified by magnetic negative isolation, while CD8+ TEMRA cells were enriched using FACS. Blood was collected in EDTA tubes and processed within 24 hours, with PBMCs isolated through density gradient centrifugation. PBMCs intended for TCR sequencing were cryopreserved in liquid nitrogen and were subsequently thawed in a 37 degrees C water bath. A purity of at least 90% was achieved for sorted or isolated CD4+, CD8+ and CD8+ TEMRA cells.

The sequencing input was CD4+ T cells from PBMCs. The rearranged segments are TRBV24-1 and TRBJ2-1, with 9 bases in between that match TRBD1. The sequence was obtained from a human donor in good health. The DNA sequence reads TGTGCCACCAGTGATGACAGGGGGACGCAGTTCTTC. It translates as CATSDDRGTQFF.